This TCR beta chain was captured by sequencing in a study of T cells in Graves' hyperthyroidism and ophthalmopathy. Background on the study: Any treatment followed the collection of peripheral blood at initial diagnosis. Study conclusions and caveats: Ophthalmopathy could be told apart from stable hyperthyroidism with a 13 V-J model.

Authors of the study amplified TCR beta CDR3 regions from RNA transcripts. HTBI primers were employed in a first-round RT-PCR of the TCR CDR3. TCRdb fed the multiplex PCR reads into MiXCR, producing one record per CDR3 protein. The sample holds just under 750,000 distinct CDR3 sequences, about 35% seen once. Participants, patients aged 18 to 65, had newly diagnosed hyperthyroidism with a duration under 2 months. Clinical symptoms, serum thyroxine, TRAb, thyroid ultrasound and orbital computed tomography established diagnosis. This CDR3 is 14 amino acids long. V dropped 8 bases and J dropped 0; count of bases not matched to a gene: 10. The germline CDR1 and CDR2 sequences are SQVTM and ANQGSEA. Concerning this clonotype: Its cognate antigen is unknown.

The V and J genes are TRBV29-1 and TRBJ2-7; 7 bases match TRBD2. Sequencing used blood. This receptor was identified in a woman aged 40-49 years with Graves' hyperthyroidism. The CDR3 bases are TGCAGCCAAGGGCGGGGGACCGCCTCCTACGAGCAGTACTTC. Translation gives CSQGRGTASYEQYF.